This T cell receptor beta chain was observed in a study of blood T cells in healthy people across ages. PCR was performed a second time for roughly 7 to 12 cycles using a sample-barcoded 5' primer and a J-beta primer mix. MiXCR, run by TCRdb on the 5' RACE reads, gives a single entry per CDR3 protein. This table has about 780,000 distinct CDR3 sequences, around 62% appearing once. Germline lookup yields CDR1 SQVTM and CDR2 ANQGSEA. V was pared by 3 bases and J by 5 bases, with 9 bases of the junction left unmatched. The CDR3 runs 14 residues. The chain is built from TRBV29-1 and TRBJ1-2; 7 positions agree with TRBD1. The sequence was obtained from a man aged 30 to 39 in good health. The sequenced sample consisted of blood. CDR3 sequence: CSVDGLGQLYGYTF. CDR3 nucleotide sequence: TGCAGCGTTGATGGGTTGGGACAGCTTTATGGCTACACCTTC.